The 3 T cell receptor beta chains below come from one sample, sequenced in a study of CD8+ T cells in alopecia areata. Obtained from alopecia areata patients were lesional scalp punch biopsies along with peripheral blood. Sequencing relied on a cDNA template that was reverse transcribed from extracted RNA. The table came from immunoSEQ multiplex PCR; TCRdb's copy has only in-frame clones and leaves some out. The sample consists of around 7,000 clones, approximately 70% of them appearing once. Material: skin, obtained at week 0. Source of these receptors: a human donor with alopecia areata.

This chain connects TRBV15 to TRBJ2-7; D gene unclear. Deletions cut 5 bases from V and 2 bases from J, with 16 bases between. Germline CDR1 and CDR2: LNHNV and YYDKDF (reference sequence). CDR3 length: 15 amino acids. CDR3 sequence: CATSQTNTAAYEQYF. In nucleotides, the CDR3 is TGTGCCACCAGCCAAACCAACACAGCTGCCTACGAGCAGTACTTC.

The chain recombines TRBV7-9 with TRBJ2-2, with 12 positions matching TRBD2. The CDR3 length is 18 residues. The V gene end was trimmed by 5 bases and the J gene end by 5 bases; junction bases not matched to a gene: 12. Germline-derived CDR1 and CDR2 are SEHNR and FQNEAQ (reference sequence). CDR3 DNA sequence: TGTGCCAGCAGCCCAGCCCCTAGCGGGGGGGCACAAACCGGGGAGCTGTTTTTT. This gives the protein CASSPAPSGGAQTGELFF.

This rearrangement joins TRBV6-5 to TRBJ2-3; D gene unclear. The ends were cut back, 4 bases at V and 5 bases at J, with 13 bases in the middle. Germline CDR1 MNHEY, CDR2 SVGAGI. The CDR3 is 14 amino acids. This CDR3 is CASSSISRLDTQYF. CDR3 DNA: TGTGCCAGCAGTTCTATAAGTCGGTTAGATACGCAGTATTTT.